Sequencing of this TCR beta chain was carried out in a study of identical twins. Germline V lookup: CDR1 LGHDT, CDR2 YNNKEL (reference sequence). The CDR3 contains 14 residues. V was clipped by 5 bases and J by 6 bases; unmatched bases: 3. A remark on this clonotype: Its antigen is not identified.

TCRdb reprocessed the 5' RACE reads via MiXCR and lists one record per CDR3 protein. The table has just under 650,000 distinct CDR3 sequences, about 7.6% seen once. Study-wide results and caveats: For out-of-frame beta sequences, excess twin sharing was weaker. Whereas memory repertoires showed no such difference, abundant cord blood beta clonotypes carried fewer insertions. Monozygotic twin pairs showed more out-of-frame TCR alpha sharing than models estimated.

This sample also belongs to another study, concerning yellow fever vaccine responses in identical twins. That study reports: Twins' vaccine T cell responses were reported to seem partly convergent and partly personalized.

The origin of this receptor is a woman between 18 and 29 years old in good health. The V call is TRBV3-1, the J call TRBJ2-7; 14 nucleotides agree with TRBD2. Sequenced material: PBMCs. The CDR3 loop is CASSFGTSGSEQYF. The CDR3 nucleotides are TGTGCCAGCAGCTTTGGGACTAGCGGGAGCGAGCAGTACTTC.